The sequence of this T cell receptor (beta chain) was determined in a study of blood T cells in healthy people across ages. Donation came from healthy Caucasian individuals in Russia who were aged about 6 to 95. Every donor provided 9.5 to 10 milliliters of peripheral blood. Per germline, CDR1 DFQATT and CDR2 SNEGSKA (reference sequence). The CDR3 extends over 14 amino acids. Trimming took 4 bases from V and 6 from J; bases not matched to a gene: 6. The authors ran a second PCR of roughly 6 to 12 cycles using a sample-barcoded 5' primer and a J-beta primer mix. In TCRdb, the 5' RACE reads were re-called with MiXCR into one record per CDR3 protein. This sample has some 1 million distinct CDR3 sequences, with 35% to 55% found just once.

The receptor was isolated from a woman aged 55-70 years in good health. The chain couples TRBV20-1 to TRBJ1-5; 10 positions agree with TRBD1. Sequenced material: blood. CDR3 loop: CSATGTGESQPQHF. DNA of the CDR3: TGCAGTGCTACCGGGACAGGGGAGAGTCAGCCCCAGCATTTT.